Sequencing of this T cell receptor (beta chain) was carried out in a study of blood T cell repertoires in COVID-19. Germline V CDR1 and CDR2: SEHNR, FQNEAQ (reference sequence). This CDR3 has 13 residues. V was clipped by 3 bases and J by 7 bases, with 10 bases between them. Some clones are missing from TCRdb's copy, which holds only in-frame ones; the method was immunoSEQ multiplex PCR. Of 200,000 to 250,000 clones in the sample, about 82% were seen once. The origin of this receptor is a man older than 75 with acute or convalescent COVID-19. Sequenced: peripheral blood. This chain connects TRBV7-9 to TRBJ1-5; D is undetermined. The CDR3 sequence is CASSFQAEQPQHF. The DNA for the CDR3 is TGTGCCAGCAGCTTCCAGGCCGAGCAGCCCCAGCATTTT.